Listed here are 3 T cell receptor beta chains from one sample, sequenced in a study of siplizumab effects on memory and regulatory T cells. Profiled with immunoSEQ multiplex PCR; TCRdb holds only in-frame clones, not every one. The sample holds roughly 93,000 clones, about 94% seen once. The sample consisted of non-Treg CD4+ T cells sorted from blood. The receptors were gathered from a human donor in good health.

The rearrangement uses TRBV19 and TRBJ2-6; a possible D gene is TRBD1 (5 bases). Trimming shortened V by 2 bases and J by 0 bases, and 14 bases separated the two germline ends. CDR1 and CDR2 from the germline V gene are LNHDA and SQIVND (reference sequence). The length of the CDR3 is 18 residues. The CDR3 sequence is CASSIKGPASSGANVLTF. The CDR3 DNA is TGTGCCAGTAGTATAAAGGGGCCTGCTTCCTCTGGGGCCAACGTCCTGACTTTC.

This chain links TRBV7-3 with TRBJ2-3; D unresolved. Germline loops: CDR1 SGHTA, CDR2 FQGTGA. The CDR3 sequence is 12 residues long. Trimming stripped 4 bases from V and 6 bases from J, with 8 bases between. The CDR3 DNA follows: TGTGCCAGCAGCTACAACCGGGATACGCAGTATTTT. Its protein product is CASSYNRDTQYF.

The J gene is TRBJ2-1, the V gene TRBV19; 9 bases align to TRBD2. The ends lost 6 bases at V and 0 bases at J; junction bases unmatched: 0. CDR3 length: 14 amino acids. Germline lookup yields CDR1 LNHDA and CDR2 SQIVND (reference sequence). CDR3: CASRTSGSYNEQFF. CDR3 in DNA: TGTGCCAGTAGGACTAGCGGCTCCTACAATGAGCAGTTCTTC.